The rows below give T cell receptor beta chains drawn from one sample of a study of CD8+CD57+ T cells in acquired aplastic anemia. TCRdb re-derived calls from the reads in MiXCR, one entry per CDR3 protein. The table lists 400,000 to 500,000 distinct CDR3 sequences, approximately 70% of them singletons. The sample was sorted CD4+, CD8+, or CD8+CD57+ T cells (not recorded which) from PBMCs. These receptors all come from a human donor in good health, serving as a control. CDR3s include the opening cysteine and the closing phenylalanine or tryptophan. D genes are given only for firm matches. Expanded clones get a size class; other rows say once, few or many, or leave the size out.

v_call: TRBV2
clone_size: -
j_call: TRBJ2-1
d_call: TRBD2
cdr3_nt: TGTGCCTACCGGGAGGGTACTGAGCAGTTCTTC
cdr3_aa: CAYREGTEQFF

v_call: TRBV19
clone_size: -
j_call: TRBJ2-7
d_call: TRBD1
cdr3_nt: TGTGCCAGTAGTATAGAAACAGGGGCTACGGTATACGAGCAGTACTTC
cdr3_aa: CASSIETGATVYEQYF

v_call: TRBV7-2
clone_size: once
j_call: TRBJ2-7
d_call: -
cdr3_nt: -
cdr3_aa: CASSLAGGIEQYFF

v_call: TRBV30
clone_size: -
j_call: TRBJ2-2
d_call: TRBD1
cdr3_nt: TGTGCCTGGAGTCTCAAATGGGACAGGAACACCGGGGAGCTGTTTTTT
cdr3_aa: CAWSLKWDRNTGELFF

v_call: TRBV29-1
clone_size: -
j_call: TRBJ2-1
d_call: TRBD1
cdr3_nt: TGCAGCGCCGAGCCTAGGGGACAGAGGCCTTACAATGAGCAGTTCTTC
cdr3_aa: CSAEPRGQRPYNEQFF

v_call: TRBV20-1
clone_size: once
j_call: TRBJ1-5
d_call: -
cdr3_nt: TGCAGTGCTAGGTTATCGAGGGATGGGAAGCCCCAGCATTTT
cdr3_aa: CSARLSRDGKPQHF

v_call: TRBV5-1
clone_size: -
j_call: TRBJ1-6
d_call: -
cdr3_nt: TGCGCCAGCAGCTCCGACGCGGGGACGGGTTCACCCCTCCACTTT
cdr3_aa: CASSSDAGTGSPLHF

v_call: TRBV25-1
clone_size: many
j_call: TRBJ2-4
d_call: -
cdr3_nt: TGTGCCAGCAGGAGGGACACAAACATTCAGTACTTC
cdr3_aa: CASRRDTNIQYF

v_call: TRBV12-3/TRBV12-4
clone_size: -
j_call: TRBJ1-1
d_call: TRBD1
cdr3_nt: TGTGCCAGCAGCGTGGGAGGGACAGGGGGAGTGAACACTGAAGCTTTCTTT
cdr3_aa: CASSVGGTGGVNTEAFF

v_call: TRBV4-3
clone_size: many
j_call: TRBJ2-2
d_call: -
cdr3_nt: TGCGCCAGCAGCCAATATCCCGACAGCCGTGGGGGCGGGGAGCTGTTTTTT
cdr3_aa: CASSQYPDSRGGGELFF

v_call: TRBV5-1
clone_size: many
j_call: TRBJ2-1
d_call: TRBD1
cdr3_nt: TGCGCCAGCAGCTTTTCTCCGGGTCCGGGACAGGGGAGGAATGAGCAGTTCTTC
cdr3_aa: CASSFSPGPGQGRNEQFF

v_call: TRBV11-2
clone_size: -
j_call: TRBJ2-2
d_call: -
cdr3_nt: TGTGCCAGCAGCTTAGGAGGGACCGCGGCTACCGGGGAGCTGTTTTTT
cdr3_aa: CASSLGGTAATGELFF

v_call: TRBV20-1
clone_size: -
j_call: TRBJ1-6
d_call: TRBD1
cdr3_nt: TGCAGTGCTAGAGAGCGAGGGGGCCTCACACCCCTCCACTTT
cdr3_aa: CSARERGGLTPLHF

v_call: TRBV6-6
clone_size: many
j_call: TRBJ1-1
d_call: TRBD1
cdr3_nt: TGTGCCAGCAGACGGACAGGGGGGTTGAACACTGAAGCTTTCTTT
cdr3_aa: CASRRTGGLNTEAFF

v_call: TRBV7-2
clone_size: -
j_call: TRBJ1-4
d_call: -
cdr3_nt: -
cdr3_aa: CASSLARGEKLFFFF

v_call: TRBV19
clone_size: many
j_call: TRBJ2-1
d_call: TRBD2
cdr3_nt: TGTGCCAGTAGATCACGGACTAGCGGGGGAGGTGAGCAGTTCTTC
cdr3_aa: CASRSRTSGGGEQFF

v_call: TRBV13
clone_size: many
j_call: TRBJ2-5
d_call: TRBD1
cdr3_nt: TGTGCCAGCAGCCGCAACCGATCACCCGGGACAGGGAATTTC
cdr3_aa: CASSRNRSPGTGNF

v_call: TRBV20-1
clone_size: -
j_call: TRBJ2-2
d_call: TRBD2
cdr3_nt: TGCAGTGCCCCAAGCGGGGGCGGGGAGCTGTTTTTT
cdr3_aa: CSAPSGGGELFF

v_call: TRBV6-5
clone_size: many
j_call: TRBJ1-4
d_call: TRBD1
cdr3_nt: TGTGCCAGCAGTAGCCGGGACAGTCTTAATGAAAAACTGTTTTTT
cdr3_aa: CASSSRDSLNEKLFF

v_call: TRBV7-9
clone_size: many
j_call: TRBJ1-6
d_call: -
cdr3_nt: TGTGCCAGCAGATCCGCAGGGACGGCCCTCCACTTT
cdr3_aa: CASRSAGTALHF

v_call: TRBV19
clone_size: -
j_call: TRBJ2-3
d_call: -
cdr3_nt: TGTGCCAGTAGCTTAGCCGGACAGACCACAGATACGCAGTATTTT
cdr3_aa: CASSLAGQTTDTQYF

v_call: TRBV7-9
clone_size: -
j_call: TRBJ1-1
d_call: -
cdr3_nt: TGTGCCAGCAGCTTGGGGGTGACAGAAAAAGCTTTCTTT
cdr3_aa: CASSLGVTEKAFF

v_call: TRBV12-3/TRBV12-4
clone_size: -
j_call: TRBJ1-5
d_call: -
cdr3_nt: TGTGCCAGCAACAATATGAACCCTGAAGCTCATTTT
cdr3_aa: CASNNMNPEAHF

v_call: TRBV20-1
clone_size: -
j_call: TRBJ1-5
d_call: -
cdr3_nt: TGCAGTGCTAGAAGAAGTCGCAGGGAAAAGGACAATCAGCCCCAGCATTTT
cdr3_aa: CSARRSRREKDNQPQHF

v_call: TRBV7-2
clone_size: -
j_call: TRBJ1-2
d_call: -
cdr3_nt: TGTGCCAGCAGCTTTGGCACGGGGGGGGCCTACGAGCACTTC
cdr3_aa: CASSFGTGGAYEHF

v_call: TRBV6-6
clone_size: -
j_call: TRBJ1-2
d_call: TRBD1
cdr3_nt: TGTGCCATCAGTTTTACTGGGACAGTAGGCTATGGCTACACCTTC
cdr3_aa: CAISFTGTVGYGYTF

v_call: TRBV12-3/TRBV12-4
clone_size: -
j_call: TRBJ2-7
d_call: -
cdr3_nt: TGTGCCAGCAGTTCCCCGCGCGACGGTCTCTACGAGCAGTACTTC
cdr3_aa: CASSSPRDGLYEQYF

v_call: TRBV7-3
clone_size: -
j_call: TRBJ1-1
d_call: -
cdr3_nt: TGTGCCAGCAGCGGGGAGGGGAACAGTACAGCTTTCTTT
cdr3_aa: CASSGEGNSTAFF

v_call: TRBV6-5
clone_size: -
j_call: TRBJ1-1
d_call: -
cdr3_nt: TGTGCCAGCAGTTGGAGGGCCTTCTTT
cdr3_aa: CASSWRAFF

v_call: TRBV10-2
clone_size: few
j_call: TRBJ2-7
d_call: TRBD1
cdr3_nt: TGCGCCAGCACCCAGGGGGACGAGCAGTACTTC
cdr3_aa: CASTQGDEQYF

v_call: TRBV29-1
clone_size: -
j_call: TRBJ2-3
d_call: TRBD1
cdr3_nt: TGCAGCGCTTCGGGACAGGGGGGCGCAGATACGCAGTATTTT
cdr3_aa: CSASGQGGADTQYF

v_call: TRBV7-8
clone_size: -
j_call: TRBJ1-1
d_call: -
cdr3_nt: TGTGCCAGCAGCCTGCGACAGGCATCCCTCACTGAAGCTTTCTTT
cdr3_aa: CASSLRQASLTEAFF

v_call: TRBV7-9
clone_size: -
j_call: TRBJ2-1
d_call: TRBD1
cdr3_nt: TGTGCCAGCAGCTTAGTAGTGAGACAGGGTGGCAATGAGCAGTTCTTC
cdr3_aa: CASSLVVRQGGNEQFF

v_call: TRBV9
clone_size: -
j_call: TRBJ2-3
d_call: -
cdr3_nt: TGTGCCAGCAGCGTAGTAGGAGGGAGCACAGATACGCAGTATTTT
cdr3_aa: CASSVVGGSTDTQYF

v_call: TRBV19
clone_size: -
j_call: TRBJ2-7
d_call: TRBD1
cdr3_nt: TGTGCCAGCAGTGATTTACAGGGGCGACCCTACGAGCAGTACTTC
cdr3_aa: CASSDLQGRPYEQYF